Listed below are T cell receptor beta chains from one sample, sequenced in a study of shared clonotypes between healthy human individuals. Here immunoSEQ multiplex PCR was the method, and the copy in TCRdb shows in-frame clones only, minus some. The table includes fewer than 600,000 clones, 79% detected once. The source material was PBMCs. The origin of the receptors is a woman between 40 and 50 years old in good health. Some clones in this sample may be carry-over from other donors' samples. The CDR3 runs from the conserved cysteine through the conserved F or W.

V,J,CDR3
TRBV10-3,TRBJ1-1,CAISPADGGGAEAFF
TRBV4-2,TRBJ2-5,CASSSQSGGTETQYF
TRBV7-3,TRBJ2-1,CASSLLLAIGVNNEQFF
TRBV5-1,TRBJ2-7,CASSGGISEGNEQYF
TRBV11-2,TRBJ2-1,CASSSYYNEQFF
TRBV2,TRBJ2-1,CASSEARRTSDNEQFF
TRBV6-6,.,CASSSLAGVSYEQYF
TRBV27,TRBJ2-1,CASSLGRGPGEQFF
TRBV5-4,TRBJ2-5,CASSFAGLQETQYF
TRBV11-2,TRBJ2-5,CASSLDWGQAIETQYF
TRBV7-9,TRBJ2-1,CASSLGTGTFWEQFF
TRBV5-4,TRBJ1-4,CASSLGGPTNEKLFF
TRBV5-1,.,CASSLLGYEQYF
TRBV4-2,TRBJ2-1,CASSQRPPNLAGVDNEQFF
TRBV2,TRBJ1-2,CASSVGQNYGYTF
TRBV2,.,CASSAGGAYEQYF
TRBV6-1,TRBJ1-2,CASREGVLGGYTF
TRBV7-8,TRBJ1-2,CASSPIGGTYGYTF
TRBV5-1,TRBJ2-5,CASSLGVTAQETQYF
TRBV14,TRBJ2-2,CASSQRLAGGGELFF
TRBV5-1,TRBJ2-7,CASSGWAGLNEQYF
TRBV6-6,TRBJ2-1,CASSPGSSYNEQFF
TRBV2,TRBJ2-1,CASSSGVYNEQFF
TRBV5-1,TRBJ2-1,CASSLGSGRDEQFF
TRBV5-1,TRBJ1-1,CASSFTGGNTEAFF
TRBV21-1,TRBJ2-1,CASSSGQGSYNEQFF
TRBV30,TRBJ1-4,CAWSVYRAQGEKLFF
TRBV7-2,TRBJ2-7,CASSFRTSGSREQYF
TRBV5-1,TRBJ2-1,CASSRGDSYNEQFF
TRBV19,TRBJ2-1,CASSVDGLSSLSSYNEQFF
TRBV9,TRBJ2-1,CASSAVSGGTNEQFF
TRBV5-6,TRBJ2-6,CASSPADSGANVLTF
TRBV27,TRBJ1-1,CASSRRQAKNTEAFF
TRBV5-4,TRBJ1-3,CASSSDLTSGNTIYF
TRBV5-1,TRBJ2-2,CASSQRVASNTGELFF
TRBV7-8,TRBJ2-7,CASRAGLAGYEQYF
TRBV25-1,TRBJ1-2,CASSDGRVTPIYTF
TRBV11-2,TRBJ2-7,CASSRTGHEQYF
TRBV7-3,TRBJ2-3,CASSPTSYGRDPDTQYF
TRBV28,TRBJ1-4,CASSGGGTNEKLFF
TRBV5-4,TRBJ2-1,CASRTSGPGGQFF
TRBV10-3,TRBJ1-1,CAISTRDSFEGTEAFF
TRBV21-1,TRBJ2-3,CASSPPIADTQYF
TRBV6-6,TRBJ2-1,CASKPAHSGGYNEQFF
TRBV10-1,TRBJ2-3,CASSEQGLAGAGFTDTQYF
TRBV15,TRBJ2-3,CATSRDRELTDTQYF
TRBV7-6,TRBJ1-3,CASSLGTGDGNTIYF
TRBV2,TRBJ1-2,CASRVDGRLYGYTF
TRBV11-2,TRBJ2-4,CASSSGLAGPRGAKNIQYF
TRBV4-1,TRBJ1-1,CASSPRTGLVNTEAFF